This T cell receptor (beta chain) emerged from a study of blood T cell repertoires in COVID-19. Study at large: Acute and convalescent COVID-19 specimens originated in the United States, Italy and Spain. T cells, B-cell-depleted T cells, or PBMCs supplied cDNA or gDNA.

The V gene end was trimmed by 2 bases and the J gene end by 4 bases; junction bases not matched to a gene: 8. CDR3 size: 16 residues. The germline CDR1 and CDR2 sequences are LGHNA and YSLEER. Per the original data handling: Reference gene primers were amplified, and this amplification served to estimate nucleated cell counts. TCRdb's copy holds only in-frame clones and misses some; the assay was immunoSEQ multiplex PCR. The V and J calls and the clone size are those of that table, but D and trimming were determined from the DNA. The sample includes about 160,000 clones, more than 65% of them seen just once. Seattle patients were enrolled during active infection and followed longitudinally.

Sequences were obtained from peripheral blood. The sequence came from an older woman with COVID-19, enrolled during active disease. This chain connects TRBV4-3 to TRBJ1-1, with 9 positions matching TRBD1. CDR3 nucleotides: TGCGCCAGCAGCCAACTGGGACAGGGAATCGGCACTGAAGCTTTCTTT. Amino acid sequence: CASSQLGQGIGTEAFF.